The 8 T cell receptor beta chains listed next were all sequenced from one sample in a study of human T cells and chemical hapten exposure (dated by TCRdb to 2020 to 2022). The library was built by means of RACE. Reads for this sample came from a NextSeq 500. TCRdb reanalyzed the raw reads on its own, using fastp at Q25 for trimming and MiXCR for clone calling, and kept in-frame beta chains. CDR3 protein sequences are deduplicated, and each keeps its most common genes and DNA. The sample table holds about 30,000 distinct CDR3 sequences, of which about a tenth were seen once. 25% to 30% of the sample goes to the ten largest clones. This specimen's time point label, per the study, means: pre-sensitization, week 0. The treatment or condition label of this sample denotes: therapeutic diphenylcyclopropenone sensitization with weekly scalp DPC. Unfractionated whole blood was collected in Tempus Blood RNA tubes, and total RNA was extracted from that blood.

This specimen consisted of whole blood, obtained in connection with sensitization to the hapten diphenylcyclopropenone (DPC). The receptors derive from a man aged 45-65 years with alopecia areata. Some clones in this sample may be carry-over from other donors' samples.

This clonotype was observed many times. The rearrangement uses TRBV3-1 and TRBJ2-7; a weak D match, TRBD2 (5 bases). Germline-derived CDR1 and CDR2 are LGHDT and YNNKEL (reference sequence). The CDR3 has 13 residues. V lost 4 bases and J lost 2, with 9 bases in between. CDR3 in amino acids: CASSPAETYEQYF. Written as DNA, the CDR3 is TGTGCCAGCAGCCCAGCGGAGACCTACGAGCAGTACTTC.

This clonotype was observed at least ten times. The genes are TRBV10-2 and TRBJ2-3; 11 bases line up with TRBD2. Germline V gene data show CDR1 as WSHSY and CDR2 as SAAADI. The J segment lost 6 bases and the V segment lost 4 bases, leaving 9 bases of the junction unmatched. This CDR3 has 16 amino acids. CDR3 region: CASSAGLAGGLDTQYF. CDR3 coding DNA: TGCGCCAGCAGTGCGGGGTTAGCGGGAGGGCTCGATACGCAGTATTTT.

A few counts support this clonotype. This rearrangement joins TRBV5-1 to TRBJ2-1, with 10 bases matching TRBD2. The germline CDR1 and CDR2 sequences are SGHRS and YFSETQ. The V and J ends lost 4 bases and 6 bases, in that order; junction bases with no gene match: 10. This CDR3 spans 16 amino acids. The CDR3 is CASSGVSSGRANEQFF. The CDR3 nucleotides read TGCGCCAGCAGCGGCGTTTCGAGCGGGAGGGCCAATGAGCAGTTCTTC.

The sample holds a few counts of this clonotype. The chain combines TRBV28 with TRBJ1-1, with 7 nucleotides matching TRBD1. The germline gives CDR1 MDHEN, CDR2 SYDVKM. The length of the CDR3 is 17 residues. The V and J ends lost 2 bases and 5 bases, in that order; junction bases with no gene match: 14. The CDR3 here is CASSLPYPPTGRTEAFF. The DNA for the CDR3 is TGTGCCAGCAGTTTACCCTACCCCCCGACAGGGCGAACTGAAGCTTTCTTT.

The J gene is TRBJ1-2, the V gene TRBV4-3, with TRBD1 as a possible D gene (5 bases). Germline CDR1 reads LGHNA; CDR2 reads YSLEER. The V end was cut by 4 bases, the J end by 1 base, with 16 bases between. The CDR3 extends over 16 amino acids. The CDR3 is CASSLTGGGLNYGYTF. The CDR3 region has the DNA TGCGCCAGCAGCCTCACAGGCGGAGGGCTTAACTATGGCTACACCTTC.

This chain links TRBV5-1 with TRBJ2-3, with unresolved D. The germline V gene encodes CDR1 SGHRS and CDR2 YFSETQ. V lost 0 bases to trimming and J lost 4 bases, with 12 bases between them. The CDR3 has 15 residues. For the CDR3, the DNA is TGCGCCAGCAGCTTGGAGGGATTTGTCGCAGATACGCAGTATTTT. Translated: CASSLEGFVADTQYF.

This rearrangement joins TRBV4-3 to TRBJ2-1, with D unclear. V was cut by 6 bases and J by 5 bases, with 11 bases left in between. The germline V gene has CDR1 LGHNA and CDR2 YSLEER. CDR3 length: 13 residues. The CDR3 DNA reads as TGCGCCAGCAGGTTAGAAGGGAACAATGAGCAGTTCTTC. This encodes CASRLEGNNEQFF.

This clonotype was found a few times. The chain has TRBV6-6 and TRBJ2-1; no firm D call. Germline assignment: CDR1 MNHNY and CDR2 SVGAGI (reference sequence). V was cut by 0 bases and J by 0 bases, with 9 bases left in between. This CDR3 comprises 16 residues. The CDR3 sequence: CASSYSSPSSYNEQFF. The CDR3 DNA is TGTGCCAGCAGTTACTCGTCCCCAAGCTCCTACAATGAGCAGTTCTTC.